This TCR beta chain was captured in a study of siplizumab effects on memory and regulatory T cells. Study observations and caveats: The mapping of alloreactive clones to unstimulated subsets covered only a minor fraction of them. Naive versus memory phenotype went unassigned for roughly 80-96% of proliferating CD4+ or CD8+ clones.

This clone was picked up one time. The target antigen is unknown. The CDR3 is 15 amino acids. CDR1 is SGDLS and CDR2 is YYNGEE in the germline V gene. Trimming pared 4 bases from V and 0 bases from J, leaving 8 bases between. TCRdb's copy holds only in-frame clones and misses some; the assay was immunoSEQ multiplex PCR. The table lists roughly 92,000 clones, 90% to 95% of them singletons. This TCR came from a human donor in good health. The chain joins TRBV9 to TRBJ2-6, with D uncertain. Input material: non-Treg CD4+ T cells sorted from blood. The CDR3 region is CASSLASSGANVLTF. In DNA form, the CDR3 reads TGTGCCAGCAGCTTAGCAAGCTCTGGGGCCAACGTCCTGACTTTC. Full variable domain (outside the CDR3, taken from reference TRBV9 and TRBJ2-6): DSGVTQTPKHLITATGQRVTLRCSPRSGDLSVYWYQQSLDQGLQFLIQYYNGEERAKGNILERFSAQQFPDLHSELNLSSLELGDSALYFCASSLASSGANVLTFGAGSRLTVL.